The next 28 T cell receptor beta chains were all read from a single sample in a study of blood T cell repertoires in COVID-19 (TCRdb year 2020). Libraries were made using the immunoSEQ multiplex PCR assay. What TCRdb holds here is the immuneACCESS table cut down to in-frame rearrangements. Part of the clones is not present; checked against another copy, under half of the missing clones reflect an unresolved V gene, and the others are unexplained. Present in this sample are about 300,000 clones, 85% to 90% of which were seen just once. The top ten clonotypes cover about 2% of the sample. What was sequenced was peripheral blood. All receptors come from a woman in her thirties with COVID-19, enrolled during active disease.

The V and J genes are TRBV19 and TRBJ1-5; D call uncertain. The CDR3 is 15 amino acids. In germline, CDR1 is LNHDA, CDR2 SQIVND (reference sequence). The ends were cut back, 6 bases at V and 6 bases at J, with 18 bases in the middle. In nucleotides, the CDR3 is TGTGCCAGTAGCATCGGGGTGCGGCAGCGTCAGCCCCAGCATTTT. The encoded protein is CASSIGVRQRQPQHF.

The rearrangement uses TRBV30 and TRBJ2-5; 7 bases are a match to TRBD2. Unmatched junction bases numbered 5, after V lost 3 bases and J lost 4 bases. The germline CDR1 and CDR2 sequences are GTSNPN and SVGIG (reference sequence). This CDR3 has 13 amino acids. The CDR3 loop reads CAWRGGGLETQYF. DNA of the CDR3: TGTGCCTGGAGGGGCGGGGGTCTAGAGACCCAGTACTTC.

This clone was detected ten times or more. This chain connects TRBV10-1 to TRBJ2-7, with unresolved D. The CDR3 runs to 16 residues. The germline V gene encodes CDR1 WNHNN and CDR2 SYGVQD (reference sequence). Trimming shortened V by 4 bases and J by 1 base, and 17 bases separated the two germline ends. CDR3 bases: TGCGCCAGCAGTGCCTTTGACCCCTGGGCATCCTACGAGCAGTACGTC. Protein product: CASSAFDPWASYEQYV.

The rearrangement links TRBV5-5 to TRBJ2-5; 8 bases agree with TRBD2. Germline loops: CDR1 SGHKS, CDR2 YYEKEE (reference sequence). The CDR3 loop spans 16 amino acids. J lost 5 bases, V lost 4 bases, and 13 bases had no gene match. CDR3 region: CASSVLFGGGRETQYF. In DNA form, the CDR3 reads TGTGCCAGCAGCGTCCTCTTCGGGGGCGGGAGGGAGACCCAGTACTTC.

The rearrangement joins TRBV11-2 to TRBJ1-4, with D unclear. CDR1 is SGHAT, CDR2 FQNNGV, per germline. The V end was cut by 1 base, the J end by 3 bases, with 12 bases between. This CDR3 has 16 amino acids. CDR3 protein: CASSLVSGLANEKLFF. CDR3 DNA: TGTGCCAGCAGCTTAGTTTCAGGTCTGGCTAATGAAAAACTGTTTTTT.

The chain links TRBV5-1 to TRBJ2-5; 9 bases match TRBD2. Unmatched junction bases numbered 9, after V lost 0 bases and J lost 9 bases. The CDR3 runs to 15 residues. Per the germline V gene, CDR1 is SGHRS and CDR2 is YFSETQ. The CDR3 DNA reads TGCGCCAGCAGCTTGGCGGCGGGGGGGCTCATGGCCCAGTACTTC. Encoded protein: CASSLAAGGLMAQYF.

The V gene is TRBV27, the J gene TRBJ2-4; a weak D match, TRBD1 (6 bases). V lost 6 bases and J 0 bases, leaving 18 bases between the germline ends. From germline, CDR1 is MNHEY and CDR2 SMNVEV (reference sequence). The CDR3 totals 17 residues. CDR3 region: CASRKGRGLLAKNIQYF. The CDR3 coding sequence is TGTGCCAGCAGAAAGGGCAGGGGTCTTCTAGCCAAAAACATTCAGTACTTC.

The V gene is TRBV6-5, the J gene TRBJ1-5; 7 bases align to TRBD1. The ends lost 5 bases at V and 8 bases at J; junction bases unmatched: 9. The V gene's germline CDR1 is MNHEY and CDR2 SVGAGI. This CDR3 contains 14 residues. CDR3 residues: CASSPTGPGEPQHF. In DNA form, the CDR3 reads TGTGCCAGCAGTCCGACAGGGCCTGGGGAGCCCCAGCATTTT.

This rearrangement joins TRBV7-9 to TRBJ2-7, with D perhaps matching TRBD2 (6 bases). The germline CDR1 and CDR2 sequences are SEHNR and FQNEAQ (reference sequence). The CDR3 has 13 amino acids. The germline V and J ends were trimmed by 4 bases and 3 bases, with 10 bases remaining between them. The chain's CDR3 is CASSSQEGYEQYV. The CDR3 nucleotides are TGTGCCAGCAGCTCGCAGGAGGGCTACGAGCAGTACGTC.

V usage is TRBV2 and J usage is TRBJ2-1; 7 nucleotides line up with TRBD2. V shed 7 bases, J shed 3 bases, and the junction held 3 bases outside the gene matches. The CDR3 length is 13 residues. Germline CDR1 is SNHLY and CDR2 is FYNNEI. CDR3 coding DNA: TGTGCCAGCAACCGGGGGGACTACAATGAGCAGTTCTTC. This gives the protein CASNRGDYNEQFF.

J is TRBJ1-6 and V is TRBV29-1; tentatively, D is TRBD1 (5 bases). This CDR3 spans 13 amino acids. The V gene lost 5 bases and the J gene lost 6 bases, with 11 bases spanning the gap. The germline V gene has CDR1 SQVTM and CDR2 ANQGSEA. CDR3 residues: CSVLTAFNSPLHF. The CDR3 DNA sequence: TGCAGCGTTTTGACAGCCTTTAATTCACCCCTCCACTTT.

The chain has TRBV6-2 or TRBV6-3 and TRBJ2-5; 9 bases line up with TRBD1. Germline lookup yields CDR1 MNHEY and CDR2 SVGEGT. V lost 2 bases, J lost 5 bases, and 6 bases stayed unmatched. The CDR3 runs 15 residues. CDR3 DNA sequence: TGTGCCAGCAGTTACCCGGGACAGGGCGAGGAGACCCAGTACTTC. As protein: CASSYPGQGEETQYF.

The CDR3 nucleotides read TGTGCCAGCAGTTACCCTGGGGCTGTTGATCAGTTCTTC. It is translated as CASSYPGAVDQFF. The chain combines TRBV6-2 or TRBV6-3 with TRBJ2-1; perhaps TRBD1 as D (5 bases). This CDR3 contains 13 residues. CDR1 and CDR2 from the germline V gene are MNHEY and SVGEGT. Trimming took off 2 bases at V and 13 bases at J, with 15 bases between the two ends.

The chain employs TRBV7-9 and TRBJ1-1; D remains ambiguous. There are 13 residues in the CDR3. Trimming took off 1 base at V and 7 bases at J, with 10 bases between the two ends. Germline CDR1 reads SEHNR; CDR2 reads FQNEAQ (reference sequence). The CDR3 sequence: CASSLVAGNEAFF. The CDR3 nucleotides are TGTGCCAGCAGCTTAGTAGCGGGGAATGAAGCTTTCTTT.

This rearrangement joins TRBV19 to TRBJ2-5; D remains unclear. Deletions cut 6 bases from V and 2 bases from J, with 13 bases between. The germline V gene encodes CDR1 LNHDA and CDR2 SQIVND (reference sequence). The CDR3 has 14 residues. Here the CDR3 reads CASSSNGGQETQYF. The CDR3 DNA follows: TGTGCCAGTAGCTCTAATGGTGGTCAAGAGACCCAGTACTTC. The variable domain in full, with the rest retrieved from reference TRBV19 and TRBJ2-5, is DGGITQSPKYLFRKEGQNVTLSCEQNLNHDAMYWYRQDPGQGLRLIYYSQIVNDFQKGDIAEGYSVSREKKESFPLTVTSAQKNPTAFYLCASSSNGGQETQYFGPGTRLLVL.

The chain is built from TRBV29-1 and TRBJ1-4, with a weak D call TRBD1 (5 bases). The V and J ends lost 3 bases and 0 bases respectively, with 11 bases between them. CDR1 and CDR2 from the germline V gene are SQVTM and ANQGSEA. The CDR3 consists of 15 residues. The CDR3 spells CSVDGGGATNEKLFF. The CDR3 DNA reads as TGCAGCGTTGACGGGGGGGGAGCAACTAATGAAAAACTGTTTTTT. Full variable domain (missing parts from reference TRBV29-1 and TRBJ1-4): SAVISQKPSRDICQRGTSLTIQCQVDSQVTMMFWYRQQPGQSLTLIATANQGSEATYESGFVIDKFPISRPNLTFSTLTVSNMSPEDSSIYLCSVDGGGATNEKLFFGSGTQLSVL.

The DNA of the CDR3 is TGTGCCAGCAGACCACAGGCGAACATTCAGTACTTC. Translation gives CASRPQANIQYF. The chain links TRBV28 to TRBJ2-4, with a tentative D call TRBD1 (5 bases). Trimming pared 6 bases from V and 7 bases from J, leaving 10 bases between. Germline lookup yields CDR1 MDHEN and CDR2 SYDVKM. The CDR3 contains 12 residues.

Written as DNA, the CDR3 is TGTGCCAGTAGTATAGGCGGGGGGTACCAAGAGACCCAGTACTTC. It specifies CASSIGGGYQETQYF. This chain uses TRBV19 with TRBJ2-5; 8 bases align to TRBD2. Germline V gene lookup returns CDR1 LNHDA and CDR2 SQIVND (reference sequence). The junction had 1 base not matched to a gene; V was cut back by 1 base and J by 0 bases. There are 15 residues in the CDR3.

V is TRBV24-1 and J is TRBJ2-3; 8 nucleotides line up with TRBD2. Trimming cost V 9 bases and J 1 base; bases outside gene matches: 8. The germline V gene encodes CDR1 KGHDR and CDR2 SFDVKD. The CDR3 is 15 residues long. The CDR3 spells CATRTAGGGTDTQYF. The DNA for the CDR3 is TGTGCCACCCGGACGGCGGGGGGAGGCACAGATACGCAGTATTTT.

The V and J genes are TRBV4-1 and TRBJ2-1; D remains ambiguous. The CDR3 is 13 amino acids. Germline V gene lookup returns CDR1 MGHRA and CDR2 YSYEKL. Between the trimmed V and J ends, which lost 1 base and 5 bases, there was a span of 6 bases. The CDR3 loop reads CASSQGFNNEQFF. The CDR3 bases are TGCGCCAGCAGCCAAGGTTTCAACAATGAGCAGTTCTTC.

This clone has only one observation. The V gene is TRBV5-8, the J gene TRBJ2-7; D ambiguous. Germline V gene lookup returns CDR1 SGHTS and CDR2 YDEGEE. The CDR3 loop spans 12 amino acids. V dropped 0 bases and J dropped 4 bases, with 5 bases sitting between them. The DNA for the CDR3 is TGTGCCAGCAGCTTGGACGGTTACGAGCAGTACTTC. This translates into CASSLDGYEQYF.

The rearrangement uses TRBV7-2 and TRBJ2-2; 7 bases line up with TRBD2. There are 14 residues in the CDR3. Germline loops: CDR1 SGHTA, CDR2 FQGNSA. Germline trimming cut 5 bases from V and 5 bases from J; bases unmatched to any gene: 5. The CDR3 sequence: CASSKPGLTGELFF. The DNA for the CDR3 is TGTGCCAGCAGCAAACCGGGACTAACCGGGGAGCTGTTTTTT.

The V call is TRBV7-2, the J call TRBJ1-2, with D uncertain. The CDR3 contains 16 residues. Trimming pared 5 bases from V and 2 bases from J, leaving 18 bases between. Germline V gene data show CDR1 as SGHTA and CDR2 as FQGNSA. The CDR3 region has the DNA TGTGCCAGCAGCCCCATGATTGCGGGCCAAAACTATGGCTACACCTTC. Amino acids: CASSPMIAGQNYGYTF.

This chain connects TRBV5-4 to TRBJ2-1, with 11 bases identical to TRBD2. V dropped 4 bases and J dropped 8; count of bases not matched to a gene: 8. Germline CDR1 is SGHNT and CDR2 is YYREEE (reference sequence). This CDR3 region has 15 residues. This CDR3 is CASSTTTSGVHEQFF. The CDR3 DNA sequence: TGTGCCAGCAGCACTACGACTAGCGGGGTTCATGAGCAGTTCTTC.

The rearrangement joins TRBV6-6 to TRBJ2-3; D perhaps matches TRBD2 (6 bases). The CDR3 length is 15 residues. The germline V gene encodes CDR1 MNHNY and CDR2 SVGAGI (reference sequence). Trimming pared 7 bases from V and 5 bases from J, leaving 19 bases between. CDR3 in DNA: TGTGCCAGCACACAAAGGGTCTTCGGGGGAGATACGCAGTATTTT. Residues: CASTQRVFGGDTQYF.

The V and J genes are TRBV6-5 and TRBJ2-1; D gene unclear. Germline V gene sequence: CDR1 MNHEY, CDR2 SVGAGI. The CDR3 totals 15 residues. Deletions cut 0 bases from V and 3 bases from J, with 9 bases between. CDR3 DNA sequence: TGTGCCAGCAGTTACTCTGTTAGTGGCTACAATGAGCAGTTCTTC. Translated, it gives CASSYSVSGYNEQFF.

The chain has TRBV21-1 and TRBJ2-7; TRBD1, as called in the table, went unchecked against the DNA. TRBV21-1 is deemed a pseudogene. This CDR3 region has 15 residues. The CDR3 region is CASNGEQVGAREQYV. In DNA form, the CDR3 reads TGTGCCAGCAATGGTGAACAGGTAGGAGCTAGGGAGCAGTACGTC.

In its sample, this clone was seen a few times. The chain joins TRBV9 to TRBJ1-4, with 10 bases fitting TRBD1. V lost 2 bases and J lost 4; bases outside the gene matches: 2. The CDR3 is 15 amino acids. Per germline, CDR1 SGDLS and CDR2 YYNGEE. CDR3: CASSVGTGVNEKLFF. CDR3 DNA sequence: TGTGCCAGCAGCGTTGGGACAGGGGTTAATGAAAAACTGTTTTTT.